The rows below give T cell receptor beta chains drawn from one sample of a study of neurological immune-mediated disorders. MiXCR, run by TCRdb on the 5' RACE reads, gives a single entry per CDR3 protein. The sample holds about 59,000 distinct CDR3 sequences; 9.5% to 15% are singletons and the top ten take about 10%. Input material: PBMCs. The receptor source for this set is a woman aged 60-75 years with HTLV-1-associated myelopathy (HAM/TSP). Each CDR3 is given with its conserved first and last residue. D genes are given only for firm matches. Expanded clones are given a class, and other clones once, few, many or no size at all.

V,D,J,size,DNA,CDR3
TRBV29-1,TRBD1,TRBJ2-7,many,TGCAGCGTTACTCCTTCAAGGGACAGAACGTACGAGCAGTACTTC,CSVTPSRDRTYEQYF
TRBV7-8,TRBD1,TRBJ2-7,many,TGTGCCAGCAGCTTAGTTGGACAGGGGCAGACCTACGAGCAGTACTTC,CASSLVGQGQTYEQYF
TRBV4-2,TRBD2,TRBJ2-7,many,TGTGCCAGCAGCCAAGGGACTAGCCGAGAATACGAGCAGTACTTC,CASSQGTSREYEQYF
TRBV6-4,TRBD1,TRBJ1-5,many,TGTGCCAGCTTTCGGGACAGCCTCCAGCCCCAGCATTTT,CASFRDSLQPQHF
TRBV6-1,NA,TRBJ1-2,many,TGTGCCAGCAGTGAAGCTGGCAGGCCATCGGATGGCTACACCTTC,CASSEAGRPSDGYTF
TRBV11-1,TRBD2,TRBJ2-2,many,TGTGCCAGCAGCTTGGCCGGGACTAGCGACACCGGGGAGCTGTTTTTT,CASSLAGTSDTGELFF
TRBV6-1,TRBD2,TRBJ2-1,many,TGTGCCAGCAGTGATGCTTTACTAGCGGTGATTAAAAATGAGCAGTTCTTC,CASSDALLAVIKNEQFF
TRBV6-6,NA,TRBJ1-2,many,TGTGCCAGCAGTTACGGGCAGGGGAACTATGGCTACACCTTC,CASSYGQGNYGYTF
TRBV5-1,NA,TRBJ2-7,NA,TGCGCCAGCAGCTTGGTGGGGGTCTACTACGAGCAGTACTTC,CASSLVGVYYEQYF
TRBV5-1,TRBD2,TRBJ2-1,NA,TGCGCCAGCGGCCCACTCCGGGCGGGAGTTGTCAATGAGCAGTTCTTC,CASGPLRAGVVNEQFF
TRBV5-1,NA,TRBJ2-1,few,TGCGCCAGCAGCCACGGACCCATGGGTGAGCAGTTCTTC,CASSHGPMGEQFF
TRBV2,NA,TRBJ1-5,NA,TGTGCCAGCAGTGACAGGGACGATAATCAGCCCCAGCATTTT,CASSDRDDNQPQHF
TRBV5-1,NA,TRBJ2-6,many,TGCGCCAGCGCTACAGGGCCTGGGGACTCTGGGGCCAACGTCCTGACTTTC,CASATGPGDSGANVLTF
TRBV28,TRBD2,TRBJ2-5,NA,TGTACCAGCAGGGCTACTAGCGGGAGGAACAATGAGCAGTACTTC,CTSRATSGRNNEQYF
TRBV20-1,TRBD1,TRBJ2-1,many,TGCAGTGCTATTTATAGGACAGGGGCCTACAATGAGCAGTTCTTC,CSAIYRTGAYNEQFF
TRBV11-2,TRBD2,TRBJ2-1,NA,TGTGCCAGCATGAAAATATCAGTCAGGGTGGTATCTAGCGGGAGGCCCAACGACAATGAGCAGTTCTTC,CASMKISVRVVSSGRPNDNEQFF
TRBV28,NA,TRBJ1-6,many,TGTGCCAGCAGTTTATTGGCAGGGCAGTATAATTCACCCCTCCACTTT,CASSLLAGQYNSPLHF
TRBV5-1,NA,TRBJ2-2,many,TGCGCCAGCAGCTTGGTACGGGGAGCCGGGGAGCTGTTTTTT,CASSLVRGAGELFF
TRBV2,NA,TRBJ1-1,NA,TGTGCCAGCAGTGAACTGAGCACTGAAGCTTTCTTT,CASSELSTEAFF
TRBV7-9,TRBD1,TRBJ2-5,many,TGTGCCAGCAGCTCCGGACAGGGAAGTGAGGAGACCCAGTACTTC,CASSSGQGSEETQYF
TRBV12-3/TRBV12-4,NA,TRBJ2-1,few,TGTGCCAGCAGTTTAGGTAATGAGCAGTTCTTC,CASSLGNEQFF
TRBV5-1,NA,TRBJ2-3,few,TGCGCCAGCAGGCTGGATCTGTGCACAAATACGCAGTATTTT,CASRLDLCTNTQYF
TRBV5-6,TRBD1,TRBJ2-7,many,TGTGCCAGCAGCTCCCGGACAGGGTGGCAGTACTTC,CASSSRTGWQYF
TRBV4-1,NA,TRBJ2-7,many,TGCGCCAACAGCCTCCGGGCTGTCGAATACGAGCAGTACTTC,CANSLRAVEYEQYF
TRBV7-2,NA,TRBJ1-1,medium-sized,TGTGCCAGCAGCTTAGGGCGGGGTGAAGCTTTCTTT,CASSLGRGEAFF
TRBV5-1,NA,TRBJ2-1,many,TGCGCCAGCAGCTTGGCCAGTCCAGAGGAGGGCAATGAGCAGTTCTTC,CASSLASPEEGNEQFF
TRBV5-6,NA,TRBJ2-7,many,TGTGCCAGCAGGGGTAGCGCCGCCTCATACGAGCAGTACTTC,CASRGSAASYEQYF
TRBV20-1,NA,TRBJ2-4,many,TGCAGTGTATCTTCCGGGCCCCTAGGGAAAAACATTCAGTACTTC,CSVSSGPLGKNIQYF
TRBV19,NA,TRBJ1-1,few,TGTGCCACCGACCAGGGAGAGGGTGAAGCTTTCTTT,CATDQGEGEAFF
TRBV29-1,TRBD1,TRBJ2-7,many,TGCAGCGTTGATAGGGGGCCCTACGAGCAGTACTTC,CSVDRGPYEQYF
TRBV10-1,NA,TRBJ2-5,few,TGCGCCAGCCCCGAGGAGCAGGTGCCCTACCAAGAGACCCAGTACTTC,CASPEEQVPYQETQYF
TRBV6-6,NA,TRBJ1-6,many,TGTGCCAGCAGTTACTCGAGCAGGGGAGATTCACCCCTCCACTTT,CASSYSSRGDSPLHF
TRBV13,NA,TRBJ2-3,many,TGTGCCAGCAGCTCGACTAGCACAGATACGCAGTATTTT,CASSSTSTDTQYF
TRBV7-9,TRBD1,TRBJ2-7,NA,TGTGCCAGCATCGAGGACAGGGGCTACGAGCAGTACTTC,CASIEDRGYEQYF
TRBV5-1,NA,TRBJ2-1,many,TGCGCCAGCAGCGCCAGTGGAGGGTCCTACAATGAGCAGTTCTTC,CASSASGGSYNEQFF
TRBV27,TRBD1,TRBJ1-5,many,TGTGCCAGCAGTACTTTCGGGACAGCCAGCCATCAGCCCCAGCATTTT,CASSTFGTASHQPQHF
TRBV20-1,NA,TRBJ1-5,many,TGCAGTGCTAGAGGCCCCGGGACGAGTCAGCCCCAGCATTTT,CSARGPGTSQPQHF
TRBV5-6,NA,TRBJ1-1,NA,TGTTCCAGCAGCTTTATTGGGGGCGGCGCTGAAGCTTTCTTT,CSSSFIGGGAEAFF
TRBV29-1,TRBD2,TRBJ2-1,many,TGCAGCGTTCGAATCGGGACTAGCGGGAATTCCTACAATGAGCAGTTCTTC,CSVRIGTSGNSYNEQFF
TRBV6-5,TRBD1,TRBJ2-2,many,TGTGCCAGCAGTGACTGGGACAGGGGGGACACCGGGGAGCTGTTTTTT,CASSDWDRGDTGELFF
TRBV6-4,NA,TRBJ1-1,many,TGTGCCAGCAGTGACTCATCCAGGGGCACTGAAGCTTTCTTT,CASSDSSRGTEAFF
TRBV11-2,TRBD1,TRBJ1-1,many,TGTGCCAGCAGCTTAGACCCGGGACAGGGCACTGAAGCTTTCTTT,CASSLDPGQGTEAFF
TRBV10-3,NA,TRBJ2-5,NA,TGTACCATCAGTGACCGAAGAATAGTGGACCACCAAGAGACCCAGTACTTC,CTISDRRIVDHQETQYF
TRBV27,NA,TRBJ1-6,NA,TGTGCCAGCAGTTTAGGGCTAAATTCACCCCTCCACTTT,CASSLGLNSPLHF
TRBV29-1,NA,TRBJ2-7,few,TGCAGCGTAATCGGCTTCTCGGTTTACGAGCAGTACTTC,CSVIGFSVYEQYF
TRBV20-1,NA,TRBJ2-7,many,TGCAGTGCGATTCGAGCAGATAGCTCCTACGAGCAGTACTTC,CSAIRADSSYEQYF
TRBV3-1,NA,TRBJ2-1,NA,TGTGCCAGCAGCCAAGAAGGGGCGGAGGTCTCCTACAATGAGCAGTTCTTC,CASSQEGAEVSYNEQFF
TRBV3-1,NA,TRBJ2-2,many,TGTGCCAGCAGCCAAGACAGGGGTACCACCGGGGAGCTGTTTTTT,CASSQDRGTTGELFF
TRBV20-1,NA,TRBJ2-7,many,TGCAGTGCTAGAGACGTCCTAGCGACCAACTACGAGCAGTACTTC,CSARDVLATNYEQYF
TRBV5-1,NA,TRBJ2-2,few,TGCGCCAGCAGCTTGAATCAGGCAGGCGTTAACGGGGAGCTGTTTTTT,CASSLNQAGVNGELFF
TRBV27,NA,TRBJ2-2,many,TGTGCCAGCAGTTTCAGGGCCGGGGAGCTGTTTTTT,CASSFRAGELFF
TRBV7-2,NA,TRBJ1-5,many,TGTGCCAGCAGCTTAGTCACAACCCAGCCCCAGCATTTT,CASSLVTTQPQHF
TRBV29-1,NA,TRBJ2-2,many,TGCAGCGTTGACCCGGGTTTGACCGGGGAGCTGTTTTTT,CSVDPGLTGELFF
TRBV6-6,NA,TRBJ2-7,many,TGTGCCAGCAGTTATGAAGCCTACGAGCAGTACTTC,CASSYEAYEQYF
TRBV7-2,NA,TRBJ1-5,many,TGTGCCAGCAGCTTAGGGAACCGCCGGCCCCAGCATTTT,CASSLGNRRPQHF
TRBV25-1,NA,TRBJ2-7,many,TGTGCCAGCAGTGACGGTTATGGGGCGGTGGACGAGCAGTACTTC,CASSDGYGAVDEQYF
TRBV20-1,NA,TRBJ2-5,many,TGCAGTGCTAAACCAGGGATCGGTGAGACCCAGTACTTC,CSAKPGIGETQYF
TRBV20-1,TRBD2,TRBJ2-5,many,TGCAGTGGAACGGGACTAGCGGGAGGGCCCAGCGGTTTTGAGTACCAAGAGACCCAGTACTTC,CSGTGLAGGPSGFEYQETQYF